A single sample is the source of the 22 T cell receptor beta chains below, sequenced in a study of blood T cell repertoires in COVID-19. Clones were sequenced by immunoSEQ multiplex PCR, and TCRdb holds only the in-frame ones, with some missing. The sample has more than 350,000 clones, over 75% seen once. Sequenced: PBMCs or T cells enriched from blood (not recorded which). These receptors came from a young man who had recovered from COVID-19.

The chain uses TRBV19 and TRBJ2-3; 9 bases fit TRBD2. Germline V gene lookup returns CDR1 LNHDA and CDR2 SQIVND (reference sequence). CDR3 size: 13 residues. With V trimmed by 0 bases and J by 10 bases, 2 bases remained unmatched. The CDR3 nucleotides read TGTGCCAGTAGTATAGATAGCGGGGGATCGCAGTATTTT. Its protein is CASSIDSGGSQYF.

The chain links TRBV12-3 or TRBV12-4 to TRBJ2-7; D is ambiguous. Trimming took 8 bases from V and 7 from J, leaving 12 bases between them. This CDR3 spans 11 amino acids. The CDR3 DNA reads as TGTGCCAGCGGTGAGGTTCGGGAGCAGTACTTC. It yields the protein CASGEVREQYF.

V is TRBV28 and J is TRBJ2-7, with D tentatively TRBD2 (6 bases). The length of the CDR3 is 15 residues. Germline assignment: CDR1 MDHEN and CDR2 SYDVKM. Deletions cut 1 base from V and 6 bases from J, with 16 bases between. In DNA, the CDR3 is TGTGCCAGCAGTTTATATGGGGGGTTAACGTCCGAGCAGTACTTC. It specifies CASSLYGGLTSEQYF.

The chain carries TRBV18 and TRBJ1-3; D is unresolved. The germline V and J ends were trimmed by 3 bases and 0 bases, with 9 bases remaining between them. There are 15 residues in the CDR3. CDR1 and CDR2 from the germline V gene are KGHSH and LQKENI. This chain's CDR3 is CASSPASYSGNTIYF. CDR3 sequence (DNA): TGTGCCAGCTCACCGGCCTCTTACTCTGGAAACACCATATATTTT.

The chain links TRBV28 to TRBJ1-5; D ambiguous. Germline assignment: CDR1 MDHEN and CDR2 SYDVKM. This CDR3 contains 13 residues. The ends were cut back, 10 bases at V and 2 bases at J, with 12 bases in the middle. The CDR3 nucleotides read TGTGCCATCGGAGGTTATGGCAATCAGCCCCAGCATTTT. Amino acids: CAIGGYGNQPQHF.

Only one count was recorded for this clone. This rearrangement joins TRBV9 to TRBJ1-1, with 9 bases matching TRBD1. With V trimmed by 5 bases and J by 6 bases, 11 bases remained unmatched. The CDR3 covers 15 residues. From germline, CDR1 is SGDLS and CDR2 YYNGEE. The CDR3 DNA sequence: TGTGCCAGCAGGGGAATACAGGGGGCGATGGCTGAAGCTTTCTTT. Encoded protein: CASRGIQGAMAEAFF.

This rearrangement joins TRBV29-1 to TRBJ2-6, with 8 bases lining up with TRBD1. The V gene's germline CDR1 is SQVTM and CDR2 ANQGSEA. The CDR3 sequence is 16 residues long. The trim removed 4 bases at V and 2 bases at J, leaving 7 bases unmatched. The CDR3 DNA sequence: TGCAGCGTTGGAGACAGGGGCTTTCCTGGGGCCAACGTCCTGACTTTC. This encodes CSVGDRGFPGANVLTF. Complete variable domain (other parts from reference TRBV29-1 and TRBJ2-6): SAVISQKPSRDICQRGTSLTIQCQVDSQVTMMFWYRQQPGQSLTLIATANQGSEATYESGFVIDKFPISRPNLTFSTLTVSNMSPEDSSIYLCSVGDRGFPGANVLTFGAGSRLTVL.

The chain combines TRBV7-2 with TRBJ2-5; 8 bases map to TRBD1. The CDR3 loop spans 14 amino acids. Germline V gene sequence: CDR1 SGHTA, CDR2 FQGNSA. V shed 4 bases, J shed 2 bases, and the junction held 3 bases outside the gene matches. The DNA for the CDR3 is TGTGCCAGCAGCTCTAACAGGGGGCAAGAGACCCAGTACTTC. This codes for CASSSNRGQETQYF. The whole variable domain, filled in from reference TRBV7-2 and TRBJ2-5, reads GAGVSQSPSNKVTEKGKDVELRCDPISGHTALYWYRQSLGQGLEFLIYFQGNSAPDKSGLPSDRFSAERTGGSVSTLTIQRTQQEDSAVYLCASSSNRGQETQYFGPGTRLLVL.

The rearrangement uses TRBV6-2 or TRBV6-3 and TRBJ1-1, with 7 nucleotides matching TRBD1. Germline V gene data show CDR1 as MNHEY and CDR2 as SVGEGT. This CDR3 has 12 residues. V lost 6 bases and J lost 6; bases outside the gene matches: 4. In DNA, the CDR3 is TGTGCCAGCAGCCAGGACAGGCCTGAAGCTTTCTTT. Translating it yields CASSQDRPEAFF.

The chain employs TRBV19 and TRBJ2-7; weak D call: TRBD2 (6 bases). CDR3 length equals 14 residues. The V gene lost 1 base and the J gene lost 6 bases, with 13 bases spanning the gap. Germline V gene data show CDR1 as LNHDA and CDR2 as SQIVND (reference sequence). The CDR3, as DNA: TGTGCCAGTAGTATAGCTGCGACTAGGGGCGAGCAGTACTTC. Encoded protein: CASSIAATRGEQYF.

V is TRBV10-3 and J is TRBJ2-2; 13 bases align to TRBD2. Germline V gene sequence: CDR1 ENHRY, CDR2 SYGVKD. Trimming took 4 bases from V and 5 from J; bases not matched to a gene: 1. This CDR3 comprises 15 residues. CDR3 DNA: TGTGCCATCAGTGGGGGACTAGCGGGAACCGGGGAGCTGTTTTTT. As protein: CAISGGLAGTGELFF.

This clone was counted a single time. V and J are TRBV27 and TRBJ1-5; possible D gene TRBD1, 5 bases. This CDR3 region has 15 residues. V was trimmed by 5 bases and J by 1 base, leaving 12 bases between them. CDR1 and CDR2 from the germline V gene are MNHEY and SMNVEV (reference sequence). CDR3 nucleotides: TGTGCCAGCAGTGCCGCGGCAGGGAGCAATCAGCCCCAGCATTTT. Residues: CASSAAAGSNQPQHF.

The rearrangement joins TRBV7-9 to TRBJ1-2; D perhaps matches TRBD1 (6 bases). The CDR3 covers 14 residues. V was clipped by 4 bases and J by 5 bases, with 14 bases between them. Germline V CDR1 and CDR2: SEHNR, FQNEAQ (reference sequence). CDR3 nucleotides: TGTGCCAGCAGCTCATGGGGAGGGGGGTATGGCTACACCTTC. Residues: CASSSWGGGYGYTF.

V usage is TRBV7-2 and J usage is TRBJ2-7; 8 positions agree with TRBD2. From germline, CDR1 is SGHTA and CDR2 FQGNSA. The ends lost 1 base at V and 3 bases at J; junction bases unmatched: 5. The CDR3 has 15 amino acids. Written as DNA, the CDR3 is TGTGCCAGCAGCTTAGTACCGGGACTAGACTACGAGCAGTACTTC. This sequence encodes CASSLVPGLDYEQYF. The full variable domain, with the rest looked up from reference TRBV7-2 and TRBJ2-7, is GAGVSQSPSNKVTEKGKDVELRCDPISGHTALYWYRQSLGQGLEFLIYFQGNSAPDKSGLPSDRFSAERTGGSVSTLTIQRTQQEDSAVYLCASSLVPGLDYEQYFGPGTRLTVT.

The chain links TRBV14 to TRBJ1-1, with D unresolved. The CDR3 is 13 residues long. Looked up from germline, CDR1 is SGHDN and CDR2 is FVKESK. Trimming removed 1 base from V and 4 bases from J, with 7 bases in between. The CDR3 nucleotides are TGTGCCAGCAGCCAAGGGAGATTCACTGAAGCTTTCTTT. As protein: CASSQGRFTEAFF.

This clone showed up just a few times. This sequence joins TRBV30 and TRBJ2-7; D possibly corresponds to TRBD1 (6 bases). Between the trimmed V and J ends, which lost 1 base and 3 bases, there was a span of 19 bases. The CDR3 spans 16 residues. From germline, CDR1 is GTSNPN and CDR2 SVGIG (reference sequence). The CDR3 DNA reads as TGTGCCTGGAGTGCTACACAGGGTGGGGTAAACTACGAGCAGTACTTC. It codes for CAWSATQGGVNYEQYF.

The chain couples TRBV5-1 to TRBJ2-3, with 8 bases matching TRBD2. Germline V gives CDR1 SGHRS, CDR2 YFSETQ. The CDR3 extends over 16 amino acids. The junction had 10 bases not matched to a gene; V was cut back by 4 bases and J by 3 bases. The CDR3 protein is CASSPSAGGETDTQYF. The CDR3 DNA is TGCGCCAGCAGCCCTTCGGCGGGGGGCGAAACAGATACGCAGTATTTT.

V gene TRBV6-5 combines with J gene TRBJ1-3; TRBD1 matches at 9 bases. With V trimmed by 4 bases and J by 0 bases, 4 bases remained unmatched. This CDR3 is 16 amino acids long. Looked up from germline, CDR1 is MNHEY and CDR2 is SVGAGI. The CDR3 loop reads CASSSGQGYSGNTIYF. Here the CDR3 DNA reads TGTGCCAGCAGTTCGGGACAGGGCTACTCTGGAAACACCATATATTTT.

The V and J genes are TRBV19 and TRBJ1-5; no reliable D call. CDR1 and CDR2 (germline): LNHDA, SQIVND (reference sequence). The CDR3 is made up of 15 amino acids. The germline V and J ends were trimmed by 5 bases and 0 bases, with 11 bases remaining between them. CDR3 nucleotide sequence: TGTGCCAGTAGTCCACGGACTGATAGCAATCAGCCCCAGCATTTT. It codes for CASSPRTDSNQPQHF. The whole variable domain, remainder taken from reference TRBV19 and TRBJ1-5, is DGGITQSPKYLFRKEGQNVTLSCEQNLNHDAMYWYRQDPGQGLRLIYYSQIVNDFQKGDIAEGYSVSREKKESFPLTVTSAQKNPTAFYLCASSPRTDSNQPQHFGDGTRLSIL.

V is TRBV9 and J is TRBJ2-7; weak D call: TRBD2 (5 bases). Germline CDR1 and CDR2: SGDLS and YYNGEE. The CDR3 contains 13 residues. With 0 bases removed from V and 6 bases from J, the gap between germline ends came to 10 bases. Here the CDR3 reads CASSVGGGGEQYF. The DNA for the CDR3 is TGTGCCAGCAGCGTAGGAGGAGGTGGCGAGCAGTACTTC.

The chain employs TRBV7-9 and TRBJ1-5, with D perhaps TRBD1 (6 bases). Trimming stripped 1 base from V and 3 bases from J, with 13 bases between. The germline V gene has CDR1 SEHNR and CDR2 FQNEAQ (reference sequence). The CDR3 runs to 16 residues. DNA for the CDR3: TGTGCCAGCAGCTTAGTGGGCAGGGGACACAATCAGCCCCAGCATTTT. This encodes CASSLVGRGHNQPQHF.

The chain is built from TRBV18 and TRBJ1-6, with D uncertain. With 1 base removed from V and 3 bases from J, the gap between germline ends came to 10 bases. There are 16 residues in the CDR3. The germline CDR1 and CDR2 sequences are KGHSH and LQKENI. The CDR3 loop is CASSPRELDYNSPLHF. DNA for the CDR3: TGTGCCAGCTCACCACGCGAGCTCGACTATAATTCACCCCTCCACTTT.